Described below is a single T cell receptor beta chain sequence and its context. Its target is unknown. This sample was included in a study of T cells in Graves' hyperthyroidism and ophthalmopathy. Study results and limitations: Using 13 V-J features, a model discriminated ophthalmopathy from stable hyperthyroidism. Appearing also in blood were most of the thyroid clonotypes expanded above 0.001.

Amplified TCR beta CDR3 regions came from RNA transcripts. In the first-round RT-PCR of the TCR CDR3, the HTBI primer set was used. One entry per CDR3 protein results from TCRdb running MiXCR on the multiplex PCR reads. The profile shows some 500,000 distinct CDR3 sequences, approximately 24% of them singletons. Diagnoses used clinical symptoms, serum thyroxine and TRAb, thyroid ultrasound and orbital computed tomography. The PBMCs were taken from around 9 ml of fresh peripheral blood. Trimming took off 0 bases at V and 0 bases at J, with 16 bases between the two ends. CDR3 size: 18 residues. Germline lookup yields CDR1 SGHNT and CDR2 YYREEE (reference sequence).

Sequenced input: blood. The source of this sequence is a woman in her thirties with Graves' ophthalmopathy. This chain connects TRBV5-4 to TRBJ1-5; D remains ambiguous. The CDR3 nucleotides read TGTGCCAGCAGCTTGGAGTGGTCCGGATACTATAGCAATCAGCCCCAGCATTTT. Protein sequence: CASSLEWSGYYSNQPQHF.